This note documents a single T cell receptor beta chain sequence. The source of the sample is a study of blood T cell repertoires in COVID-19. About the research overall: Collection of acute and convalescent COVID-19 samples took place in the United States, Italy and Spain. PBMCs, B-cell-depleted T cells, or T cells provided the cDNA or gDNA that made up the material.

Germline loops: CDR1 SGHRS, CDR2 YFSETQ. With 0 bases removed from V and 0 bases from J, the gap between germline ends came to 12 bases. This CDR3 spans 16 amino acids. Repertoires were generated with immunoSEQ multiplex PCR, while TCRdb's copy carries only in-frame clones and drops some. The table lists about 150,000 clones, over 90% of them singletons. The sequencing input was peripheral blood. The chain joins TRBV5-1 to TRBJ1-1; a possible D gene is TRBD1 (5 bases). The receptor's source is a man aged 50 or older with acute or convalescent COVID-19. This chain's CDR3 is CASSLGSRVMNTEAFF. CDR3 nucleotides: TGCGCCAGCAGCTTGGGGTCCAGGGTGATGAACACTGAAGCTTTCTTT.